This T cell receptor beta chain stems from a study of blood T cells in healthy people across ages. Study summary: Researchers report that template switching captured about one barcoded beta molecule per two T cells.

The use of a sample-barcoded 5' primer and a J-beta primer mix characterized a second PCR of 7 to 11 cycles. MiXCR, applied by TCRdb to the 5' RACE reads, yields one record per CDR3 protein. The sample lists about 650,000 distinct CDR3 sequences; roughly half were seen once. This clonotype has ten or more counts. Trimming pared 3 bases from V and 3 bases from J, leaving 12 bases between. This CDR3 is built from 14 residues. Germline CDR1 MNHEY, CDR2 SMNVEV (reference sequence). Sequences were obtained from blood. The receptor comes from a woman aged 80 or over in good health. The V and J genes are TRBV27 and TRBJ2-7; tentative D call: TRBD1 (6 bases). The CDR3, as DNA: TGTGCCAGCAGTTTTCACGGCAGGGGCTACGAGCAGTACTTC. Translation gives CASSFHGRGYEQYF.